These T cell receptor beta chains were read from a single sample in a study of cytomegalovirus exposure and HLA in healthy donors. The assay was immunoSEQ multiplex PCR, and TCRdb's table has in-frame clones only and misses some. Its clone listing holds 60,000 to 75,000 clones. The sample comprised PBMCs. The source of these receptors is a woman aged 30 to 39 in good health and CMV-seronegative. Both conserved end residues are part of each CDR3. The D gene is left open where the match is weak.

CDR3 DNA: TGTGCCAGCTCACCCCCCTCAGGTGAGCAGTTCTTC; CDR3 protein: CASSPPSGEQFF; J gene: TRBJ2-1; D gene: NA; V gene: TRBV18
CDR3 DNA: TGTGCCAGCAACTTCCTAGCGGGATCGGAGGAGCAGTACTTC; CDR3 protein: CASNFLAGSEEQYF; J gene: TRBJ2-7; D gene: TRBD2; V gene: TRBV5-6
CDR3 DNA: TGTGCCAGCTCACCGGACAGGGCAACCGGGGAGCTGTTTTTT; CDR3 protein: CASSPDRATGELFF; J gene: TRBJ2-2; D gene: TRBD1; V gene: TRBV18
CDR3 DNA: TGTGCCAGCAGGACAGGCACTGAAGCTTTCTTT; CDR3 protein: CASRTGTEAFF; J gene: TRBJ1-1; D gene: NA; V gene: TRBV28
CDR3 DNA: TGTGCCAGCAGCCAAGAAAGACGGAGCGGGGAGCTGTTTTTT; CDR3 protein: CASSQERRSGELFF; J gene: TRBJ2-2; D gene: NA; V gene: TRBV14
CDR3 DNA: TGTGCCAGTAGTACTACAGCGAACACTGAAGCTTTCTTT; CDR3 protein: CASSTTANTEAFF; J gene: TRBJ1-1; D gene: NA; V gene: TRBV19
CDR3 DNA: TGTGCCAGCTCTTTGGGCCGGTTCTACGAGCAGTACTTC; CDR3 protein: CASSLGRFYEQYF; J gene: TRBJ2-7; D gene: NA; V gene: TRBV6-5
CDR3 DNA: TGTGCCAGCAGTAGCGGGAGCTCCTACAATGAGCAGTTCTTC; CDR3 protein: CASSSGSSYNEQFF; J gene: TRBJ2-1; D gene: TRBD2; V gene: TRBV6-1
CDR3 DNA: TGTGCCAGCACTCGACAGGGGAAGGACTATGGCTACACCTTC; CDR3 protein: CASTRQGKDYGYTF; J gene: TRBJ1-2; D gene: TRBD1; V gene: TRBV7-9
CDR3 DNA: TGTGCCTGGAGTGGTCAAATGAACACTGAAGCTTTCTTT; CDR3 protein: CAWSGQMNTEAFF; J gene: TRBJ1-1; D gene: NA; V gene: TRBV30
CDR3 DNA: TGTGCCAGCAGTTTCGCAGGGTCGATGAACCTCTATGGCTACACCTTC; CDR3 protein: CASSFAGSMNLYGYTF; J gene: TRBJ1-2; D gene: NA; V gene: TRBV28
CDR3 DNA: TGCGCCAGCAGCCCGGGACTCTACTACAATGAGCAGTTCTTC; CDR3 protein: CASSPGLYYNEQFF; J gene: TRBJ2-1; D gene: NA; V gene: TRBV4-3
CDR3 DNA: TGTGCCAGCAGCTTAGACAGGGTGGGGGACACTGAAGCTTTCTTT; CDR3 protein: CASSLDRVGDTEAFF; J gene: TRBJ1-1; D gene: NA; V gene: TRBV7-9
CDR3 DNA: TGTGCCAGCAGTTACTCCGCGGGAGGGCCCTACGAGCAGTACTTC; CDR3 protein: CASSYSAGGPYEQYF; J gene: TRBJ2-7; D gene: TRBD2; V gene: TRBV6-5
CDR3 DNA: TGTGCCTGTACTCCCGGGACAGGGGGGACCCAGTACTTC; CDR3 protein: CACTPGTGGTQYF; J gene: TRBJ2-5; D gene: TRBD1; V gene: TRBV30
CDR3 DNA: TGTGCCAGCAGTTTACTGGGCCAGCCCCAGCATTTT; CDR3 protein: CASSLLGQPQHF; J gene: TRBJ1-5; D gene: NA; V gene: TRBV27
CDR3 DNA: TGCAGCGTTAGGACTCGAAACACCGGGGAGCTGTTTTTT; CDR3 protein: CSVRTRNTGELFF; J gene: TRBJ2-2; D gene: NA; V gene: TRBV29-1
CDR3 DNA: TGTGCCAGCAGTCGCCGGGACAGGGGGGGTGGCTACACCTTC; CDR3 protein: CASSRRDRGGGYTF; J gene: TRBJ1-2; D gene: TRBD1; V gene: TRBV6-5
CDR3 DNA: TGCGCCAGCAGCCAACCCCCAGGTCGGGGGGGAATGAACACCGGGGAGCTGTTTTTT; CDR3 protein: CASSQPPGRGGMNTGELFF; J gene: TRBJ2-2; D gene: TRBD2; V gene: TRBV4-1